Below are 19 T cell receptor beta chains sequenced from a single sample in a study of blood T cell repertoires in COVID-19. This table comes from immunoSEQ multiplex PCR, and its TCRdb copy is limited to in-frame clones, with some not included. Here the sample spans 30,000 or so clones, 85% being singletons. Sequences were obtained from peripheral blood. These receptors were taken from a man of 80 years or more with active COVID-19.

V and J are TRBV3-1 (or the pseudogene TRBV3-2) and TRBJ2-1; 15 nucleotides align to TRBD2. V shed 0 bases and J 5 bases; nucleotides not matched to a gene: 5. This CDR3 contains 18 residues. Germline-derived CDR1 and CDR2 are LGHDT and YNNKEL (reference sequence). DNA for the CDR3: TGTGCCAGCAGCCAAGAAGGGACTAGCGGGGGGTTAAACAATGAGCAGTTCTTC. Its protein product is CASSQEGTSGGLNNEQFF.

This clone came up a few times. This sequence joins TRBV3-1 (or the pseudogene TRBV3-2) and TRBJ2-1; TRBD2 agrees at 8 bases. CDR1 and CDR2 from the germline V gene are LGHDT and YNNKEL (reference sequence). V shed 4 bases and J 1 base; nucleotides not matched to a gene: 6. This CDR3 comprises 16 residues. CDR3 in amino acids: CASSRTTSGSYNEQFF. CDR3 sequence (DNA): TGTGCCAGCAGCCGTACTACTAGCGGTTCCTACAATGAGCAGTTCTTC.

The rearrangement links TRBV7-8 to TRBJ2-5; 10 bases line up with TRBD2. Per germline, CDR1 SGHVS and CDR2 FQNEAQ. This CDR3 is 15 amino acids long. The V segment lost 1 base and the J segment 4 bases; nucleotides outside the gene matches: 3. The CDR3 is CASSLVAGGRETQYF. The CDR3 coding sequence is TGTGCCAGCAGCTTAGTAGCGGGGGGCAGAGAGACCCAGTACTTC.

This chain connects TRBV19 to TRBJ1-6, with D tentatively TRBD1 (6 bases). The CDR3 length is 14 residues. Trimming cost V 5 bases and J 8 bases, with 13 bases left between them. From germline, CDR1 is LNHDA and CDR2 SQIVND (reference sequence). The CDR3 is CASSVTGNYSPLHF. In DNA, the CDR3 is TGTGCCAGTAGTGTAACAGGGAATTATTCACCCCTCCACTTT.

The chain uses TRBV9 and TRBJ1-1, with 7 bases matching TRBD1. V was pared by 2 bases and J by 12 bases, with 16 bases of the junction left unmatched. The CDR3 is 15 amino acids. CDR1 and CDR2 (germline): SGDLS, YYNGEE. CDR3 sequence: CASSVADSRGDRTFF. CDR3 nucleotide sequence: TGTGCCAGCAGCGTTGCGGACAGCAGGGGGGATAGGACTTTCTTT.

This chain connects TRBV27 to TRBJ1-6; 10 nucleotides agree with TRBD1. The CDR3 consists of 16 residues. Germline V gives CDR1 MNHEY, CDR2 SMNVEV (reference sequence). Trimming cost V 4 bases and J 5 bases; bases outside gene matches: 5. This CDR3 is CASSWGTGVDNSPLHF. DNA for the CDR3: TGTGCCAGCAGTTGGGGGACAGGGGTGGATAATTCACCCCTCCACTTT.

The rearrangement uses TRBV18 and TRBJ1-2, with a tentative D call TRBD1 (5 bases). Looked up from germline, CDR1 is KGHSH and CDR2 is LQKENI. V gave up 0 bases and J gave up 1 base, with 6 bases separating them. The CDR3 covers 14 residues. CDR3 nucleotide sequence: TGTGCCAGCTCACCACCAGGGGTTAACTATGGCTACACCTTC. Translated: CASSPPGVNYGYTF.

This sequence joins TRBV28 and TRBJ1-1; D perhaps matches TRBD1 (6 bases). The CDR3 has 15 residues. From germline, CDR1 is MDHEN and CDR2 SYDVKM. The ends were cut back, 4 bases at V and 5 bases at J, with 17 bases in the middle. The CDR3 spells CASSSNSPRGTEAFF. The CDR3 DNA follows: TGTGCCAGCAGTTCAAATTCGCCAAGGGGGACTGAAGCTTTCTTT.

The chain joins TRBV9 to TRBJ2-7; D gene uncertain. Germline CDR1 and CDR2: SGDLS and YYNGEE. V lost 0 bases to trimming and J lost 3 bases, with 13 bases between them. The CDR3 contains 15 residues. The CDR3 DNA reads TGTGCCAGCAGCGTAGGTCCAACAGAATTCTACGAGCAGTACTTC. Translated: CASSVGPTEFYEQYF.

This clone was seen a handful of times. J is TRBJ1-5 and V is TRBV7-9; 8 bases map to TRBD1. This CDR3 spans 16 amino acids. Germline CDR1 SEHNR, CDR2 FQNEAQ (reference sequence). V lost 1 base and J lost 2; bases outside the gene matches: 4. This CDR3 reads CASSLVLDRGNQPQHF. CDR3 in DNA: TGTGCCAGCAGCTTAGTTCTGGACAGGGGCAATCAGCCCCAGCATTTT.

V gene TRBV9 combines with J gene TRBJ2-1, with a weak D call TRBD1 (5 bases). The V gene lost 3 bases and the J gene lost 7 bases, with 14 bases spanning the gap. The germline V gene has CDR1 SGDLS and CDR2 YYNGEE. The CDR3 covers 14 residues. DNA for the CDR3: TGTGCCAGCAGCGGGATGGGCTCAGGGAATGAGCAGTTCTTC. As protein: CASSGMGSGNEQFF.

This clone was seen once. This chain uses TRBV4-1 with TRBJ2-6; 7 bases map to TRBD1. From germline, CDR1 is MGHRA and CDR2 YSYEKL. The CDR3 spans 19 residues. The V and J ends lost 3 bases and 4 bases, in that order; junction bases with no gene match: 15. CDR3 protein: CASSHSTPTGPRGANVLTF. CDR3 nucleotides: TGCGCCAGCAGCCACTCTACGCCGACAGGGCCCAGGGGGGCCAACGTCCTGACTTTC.

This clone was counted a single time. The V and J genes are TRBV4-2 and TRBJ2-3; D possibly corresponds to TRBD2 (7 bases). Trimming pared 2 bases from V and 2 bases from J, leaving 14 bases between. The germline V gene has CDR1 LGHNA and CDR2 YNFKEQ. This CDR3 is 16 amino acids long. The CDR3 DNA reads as TGTGCCAGCAGCCAAAGAGGGGGGGGCCCCACAGATACGCAGTATTTT. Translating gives CASSQRGGGPTDTQYF.

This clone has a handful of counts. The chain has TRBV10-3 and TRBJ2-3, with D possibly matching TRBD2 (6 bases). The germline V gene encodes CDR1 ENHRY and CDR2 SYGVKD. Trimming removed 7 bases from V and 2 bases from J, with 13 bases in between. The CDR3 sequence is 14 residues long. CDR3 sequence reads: CAIKAAGTTDTQYF. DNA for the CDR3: TGTGCCATCAAGGCGGCGGGGACCACAGATACGCAGTATTTT.

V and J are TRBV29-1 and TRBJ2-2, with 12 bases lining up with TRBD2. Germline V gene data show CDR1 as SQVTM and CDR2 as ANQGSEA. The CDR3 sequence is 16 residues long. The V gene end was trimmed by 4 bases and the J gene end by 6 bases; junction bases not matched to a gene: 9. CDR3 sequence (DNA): TGCAGCGTTGTAGGGTCTAGCGGGGGGGCCTCCGGGGAGCTGTTTTTT. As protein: CSVVGSSGGASGELFF.

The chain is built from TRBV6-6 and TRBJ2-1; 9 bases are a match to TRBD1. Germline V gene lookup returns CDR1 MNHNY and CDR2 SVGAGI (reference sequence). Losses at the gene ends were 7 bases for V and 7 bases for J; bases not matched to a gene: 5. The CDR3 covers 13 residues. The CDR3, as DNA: TGTGCCAGCAAGGGGACAGGGCAGAATGAGCAGTTCTTC. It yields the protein CASKGTGQNEQFF.

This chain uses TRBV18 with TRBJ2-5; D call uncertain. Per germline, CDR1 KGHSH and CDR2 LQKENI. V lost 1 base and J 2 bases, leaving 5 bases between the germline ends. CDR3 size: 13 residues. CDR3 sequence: CASSPRSQETQYF. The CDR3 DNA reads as TGTGCCAGCTCACCACGGAGTCAAGAGACCCAGTACTTC.

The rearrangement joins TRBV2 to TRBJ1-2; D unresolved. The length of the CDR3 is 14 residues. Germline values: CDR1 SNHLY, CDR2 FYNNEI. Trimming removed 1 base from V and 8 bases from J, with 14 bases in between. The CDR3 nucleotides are TGTGCCAGCAGTGAAGGACTCCAGTTTGGAGGCTACACCTTC. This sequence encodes CASSEGLQFGGYTF.

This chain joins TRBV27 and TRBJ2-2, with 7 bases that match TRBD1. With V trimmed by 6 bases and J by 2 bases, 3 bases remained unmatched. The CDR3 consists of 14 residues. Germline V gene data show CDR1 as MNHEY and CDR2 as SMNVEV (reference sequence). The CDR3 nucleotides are TGTGCCAGCAGAAGACAGGGCAACACCGGGGAGCTGTTTTTT. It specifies CASRRQGNTGELFF.